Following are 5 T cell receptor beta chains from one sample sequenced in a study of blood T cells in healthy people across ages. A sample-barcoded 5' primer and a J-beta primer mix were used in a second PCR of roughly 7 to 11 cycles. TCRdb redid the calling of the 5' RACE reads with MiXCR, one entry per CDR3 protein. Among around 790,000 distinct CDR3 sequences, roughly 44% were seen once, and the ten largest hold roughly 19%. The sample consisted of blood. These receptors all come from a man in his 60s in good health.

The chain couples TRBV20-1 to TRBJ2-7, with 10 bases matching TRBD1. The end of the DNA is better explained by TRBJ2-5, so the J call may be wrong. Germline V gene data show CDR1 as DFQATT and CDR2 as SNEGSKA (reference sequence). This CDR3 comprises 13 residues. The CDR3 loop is CSAKGTGEMTQYF. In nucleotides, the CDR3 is TGCAGTGCTAAGGGGACAGGGGAGATGACCCAGTACTTC.

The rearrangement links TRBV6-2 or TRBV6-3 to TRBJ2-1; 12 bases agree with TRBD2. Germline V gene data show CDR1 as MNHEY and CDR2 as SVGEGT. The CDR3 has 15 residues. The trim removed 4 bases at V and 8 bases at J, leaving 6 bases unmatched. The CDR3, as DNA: TGTGCCAGCAGTTTGACTAGCGGGGGTTGGGATGAGCAGTTCTTC. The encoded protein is CASSLTSGGWDEQFF.

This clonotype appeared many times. The chain's CDR3 is CSVGHSYEQYF. The CDR3 nucleotides read TGCAGTGTGGGACACTCCTACGAGCAGTACTTC. The V call is TRBV20-1, the J call TRBJ2-7, with D perhaps TRBD1 (6 bases). This CDR3 is built from 11 residues. Germline values: CDR1 DFQATT, CDR2 SNEGSKA (reference sequence). V was pared by 7 bases and J by 0 bases, with 7 bases between.

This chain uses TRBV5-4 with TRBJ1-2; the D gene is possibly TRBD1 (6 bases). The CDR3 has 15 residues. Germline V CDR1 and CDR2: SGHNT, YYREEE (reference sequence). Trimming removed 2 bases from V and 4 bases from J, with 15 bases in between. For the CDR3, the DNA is TGTGCCAGCAGCTTCGCGGGGGGCGCGGGCTATGGCTACACCTTC. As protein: CASSFAGGAGYGYTF.

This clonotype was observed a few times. The DNA for the CDR3 is TGTGCCAGCAGCCAAGCTGGGACCGAGCAGTTCTTC. Its protein product is CASSQAGTEQFF. This sequence joins TRBV3-1 and TRBJ2-1; tentatively, D is TRBD1 or TRBD2 (5 bases each). The V end lost 1 base, the J end lost 10 bases, and 8 bases lay between the germline ends. From germline, CDR1 is LGHDT and CDR2 YNNKEL (reference sequence). The CDR3 sequence is 12 residues long.